These T cell receptor beta chains were read from a single sample in a study of shared clonotypes between healthy human individuals. TCRdb's copy holds only in-frame clones and misses some; the assay was immunoSEQ multiplex PCR. The top ten clones hold 0.37% of a sample with fewer than 3 million clones, about 90% of them seen once. The material sequenced was naive CD4+ T cells from PBMCs. The receptors were gathered from a man aged 18 to 29 in good health. Some clones in this sample may be carry-over from other donors' samples. CDR3s include the opening cysteine and the closing phenylalanine or tryptophan.

TRBV19	TRBJ2-3	15	CASSLAGGRRNTQYF
TRBV28	TRBJ2-7	11	CASSAEYEQYF
TRBV5-5	TRBJ2-7	14	CASSTWDRDYEQYF
TRBV7-3	TRBJ2-7	15	CASSLSPVIPYEQYF
TRBV27	TRBJ2-3	16	CASRRLGGPYTDTQYF
TRBV7-2	TRBJ2-3	14	CASSLGTQPNTQYF
TRBV7-2	TRBJ2-7	14	CASSVTGRTNEQYF
TRBV19	TRBJ1-5	13	CASSTQGNQPQHF
TRBV7-2	TRBJ1-2	14	CASSSPGSNYGYTF
TRBV27	TRBJ1-5	13	CASSRTGDQPQHF
TRBV7-2	TRBJ2-1	12	CASSLGRLSWFF
TRBV28	TRBJ2-7	13	CASLTASPYEQYF
TRBV7-6	TRBJ1-2	13	CASSRGLADGYTF
TRBV6-5	TRBJ2-5	14	CASSLRGVMETQYF
TRBV11-3	TRBJ2-3	12	CASSSRRDTQYF
TRBV10-3	TRBJ1-6	13	CAISANNAEPLHF
TRBV5-1	TRBJ2-7	15	CASSPPSGRAYEQYF
TRBV10-1	TRBJ2-1	14	CASSEGTVHNEQFF
TRBV29-1	TRBJ1-5	13	CSVAPDSNQPQHF
TRBV7-3	TRBJ2-6	19	CASSLTFGGQGTGANVLTF
TRBV4-1	TRBJ1-5	19	CASSPTAGVGVFSNQPQHF
TRBV5-1	TRBJ2-3	14	CASRSTGAEDTQYF
TRBV10-3	TRBJ2-3	13	CAISENLANTQYF
TRBV15	TRBJ2-7	15	CATSGGAGAVYEQYF
TRBV5-1	TRBJ2-3	14	CASSLGGNADTQYF
TRBV11-1	TRBJ1-2	19	CASRTTIRDREKFNYGYTF
TRBV25-1	.	11	CASRTSYEQYF
TRBV6-1	TRBJ2-6	18	CASSGQGTAHSGANVLTF
TRBV7-2	TRBJ2-2	14	CASSPGLAAGELFF
TRBV6-6	TRBJ2-2	15	CASSRTGFNTGELFF
TRBV7-8	TRBJ2-1	17	CASSLLPPGRFRDEQFF
TRBV12-1	TRBJ2-1	16	CASSFSGGREINEQFF
TRBV27	TRBJ2-2	14	CASTVGLGLGELFF
TRBV7-9	TRBJ1-2	12	CASRSEGSGYTF
TRBV30	TRBJ2-5	12	CAWSRVGETQYF
TRBV15	TRBJ1-1	15	CATSSFTGENTEAFF